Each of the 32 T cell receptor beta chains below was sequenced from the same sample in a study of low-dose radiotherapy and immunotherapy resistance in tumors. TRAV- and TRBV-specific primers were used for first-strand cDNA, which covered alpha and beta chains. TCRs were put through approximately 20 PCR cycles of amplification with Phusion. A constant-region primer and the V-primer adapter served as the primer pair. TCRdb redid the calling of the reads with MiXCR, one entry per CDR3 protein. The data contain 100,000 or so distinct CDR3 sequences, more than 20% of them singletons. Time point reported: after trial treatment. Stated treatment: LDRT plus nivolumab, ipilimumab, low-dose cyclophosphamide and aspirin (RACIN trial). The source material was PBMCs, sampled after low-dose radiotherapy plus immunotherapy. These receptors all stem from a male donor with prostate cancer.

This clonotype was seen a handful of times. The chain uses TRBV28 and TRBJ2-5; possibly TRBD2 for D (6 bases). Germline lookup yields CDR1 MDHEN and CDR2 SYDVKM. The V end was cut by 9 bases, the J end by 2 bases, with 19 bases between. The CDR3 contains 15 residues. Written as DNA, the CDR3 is TGTGCCAGTCCCCCGGGAAACGGGAGACAAGAGACCCAGTACTTC. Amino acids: CASPPGNGRQETQYF.

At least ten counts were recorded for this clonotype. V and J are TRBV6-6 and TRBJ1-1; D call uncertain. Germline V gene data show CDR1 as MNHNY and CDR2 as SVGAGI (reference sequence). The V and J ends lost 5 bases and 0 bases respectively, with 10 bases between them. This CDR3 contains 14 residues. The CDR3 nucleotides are TGTGCCAGCAGTGGGTCGTCGGTGAACACTGAAGCTTTCTTT. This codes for CASSGSSVNTEAFF.

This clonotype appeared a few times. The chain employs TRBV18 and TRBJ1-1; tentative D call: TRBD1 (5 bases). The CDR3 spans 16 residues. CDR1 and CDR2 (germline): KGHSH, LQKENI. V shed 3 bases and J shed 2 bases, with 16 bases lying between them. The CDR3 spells CASSPPDRESNTEAFF. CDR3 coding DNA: TGTGCCAGCTCACCTCCCGACAGAGAATCCAACACTGAAGCTTTCTTT.

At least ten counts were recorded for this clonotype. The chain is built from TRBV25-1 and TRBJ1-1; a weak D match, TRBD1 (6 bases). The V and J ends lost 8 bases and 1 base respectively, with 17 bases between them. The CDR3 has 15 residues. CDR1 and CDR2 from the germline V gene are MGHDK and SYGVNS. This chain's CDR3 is CASGPNREQNTEAFF. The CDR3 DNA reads TGTGCCAGCGGACCCAACAGGGAACAGAACACTGAAGCTTTCTTT. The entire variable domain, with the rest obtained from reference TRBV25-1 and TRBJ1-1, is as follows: EADIYQTPRYLVIGTGKKITLECSQTMGHDKMYWYQQDPGMELHLIHYSYGVNSTEKGDLSSESTVSRIRTEHFPLTLESARPSHTSQYLCASGPNREQNTEAFFGQGTRLTVV.

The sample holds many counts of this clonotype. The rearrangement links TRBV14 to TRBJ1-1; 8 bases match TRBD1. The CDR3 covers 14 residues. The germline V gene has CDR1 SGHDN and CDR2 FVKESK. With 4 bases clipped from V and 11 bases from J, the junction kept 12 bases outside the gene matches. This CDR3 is CASSRLVQGAGAFF. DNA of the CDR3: TGTGCCAGCAGCCGTCTAGTCCAGGGGGCTGGGGCTTTCTTT.

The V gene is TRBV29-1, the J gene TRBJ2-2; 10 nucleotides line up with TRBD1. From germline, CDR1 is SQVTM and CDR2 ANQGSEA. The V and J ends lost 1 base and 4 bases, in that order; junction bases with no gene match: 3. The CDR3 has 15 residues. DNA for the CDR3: TGCAGCGTTGAAGGGGGGACAGGGGCCACCGGGGAGCTGTTTTTT. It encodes CSVEGGTGATGELFF.

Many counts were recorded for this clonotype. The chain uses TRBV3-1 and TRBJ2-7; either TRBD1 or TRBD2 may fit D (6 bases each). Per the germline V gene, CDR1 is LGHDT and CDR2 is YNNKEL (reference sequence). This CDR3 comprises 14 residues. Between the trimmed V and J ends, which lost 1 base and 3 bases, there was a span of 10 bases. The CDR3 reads CASSQAQGLYEQYF. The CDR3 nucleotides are TGTGCCAGCAGCCAAGCACAGGGACTCTACGAGCAGTACTTC.

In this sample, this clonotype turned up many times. The CDR3 here is CSATPGGVKGYTF. In nucleotides, the CDR3 is TGCAGCGCGACCCCTGGGGGGGTAAAGGGCTACACCTTC. The V gene is TRBV29-1, the J gene TRBJ1-2, with a weak D call TRBD1 (5 bases). The germline V and J ends were trimmed by 7 bases and 8 bases, with 20 bases remaining between them. The CDR3 has 13 amino acids. CDR1 is SQVTM, CDR2 ANQGSEA, per germline.

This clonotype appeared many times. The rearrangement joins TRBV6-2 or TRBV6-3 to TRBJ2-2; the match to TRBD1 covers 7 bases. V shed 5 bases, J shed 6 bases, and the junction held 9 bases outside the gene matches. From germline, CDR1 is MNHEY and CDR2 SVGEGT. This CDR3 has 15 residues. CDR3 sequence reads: CASSDYPTGPGELFF. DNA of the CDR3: TGTGCCAGCAGTGATTACCCGACAGGGCCCGGGGAGCTGTTTTTT.

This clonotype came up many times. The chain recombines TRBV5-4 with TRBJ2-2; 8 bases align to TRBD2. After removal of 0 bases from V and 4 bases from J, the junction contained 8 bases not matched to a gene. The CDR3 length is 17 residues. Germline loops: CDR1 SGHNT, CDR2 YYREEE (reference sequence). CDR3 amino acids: CASSLEPLAGLTGELFF. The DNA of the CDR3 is TGTGCCAGCAGCTTGGAACCCCTAGCGGGCCTCACCGGGGAGCTGTTTTTT.

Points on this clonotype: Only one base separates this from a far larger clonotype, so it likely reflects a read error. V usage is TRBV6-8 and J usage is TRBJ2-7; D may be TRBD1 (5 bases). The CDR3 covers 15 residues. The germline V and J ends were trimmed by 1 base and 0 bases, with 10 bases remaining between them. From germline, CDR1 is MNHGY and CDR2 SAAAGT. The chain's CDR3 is CASSYFRTPSYEQYF. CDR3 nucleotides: TGTGCCAGCAGTTACTTTAGGACACCCTCCTACGAGCAGTACTTC.

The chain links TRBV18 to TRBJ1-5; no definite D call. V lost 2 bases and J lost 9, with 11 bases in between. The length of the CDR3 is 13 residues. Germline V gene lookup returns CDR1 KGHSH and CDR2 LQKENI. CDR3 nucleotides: TGTGCCAGCTCACCAGACTTTGAGGGGCCCCAGCATTTT. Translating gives CASSPDFEGPQHF. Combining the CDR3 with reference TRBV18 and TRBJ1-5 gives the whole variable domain NAGVMQNPRHLVRRRGQEARLRCSPMKGHSHVYWYRQLPEEGLKFMVYLQKENIIDESGMPKERFSAEFPKEGPSILRIQQVVRGDSAAYFCASSPDFEGPQHFGDGTRLSIL.

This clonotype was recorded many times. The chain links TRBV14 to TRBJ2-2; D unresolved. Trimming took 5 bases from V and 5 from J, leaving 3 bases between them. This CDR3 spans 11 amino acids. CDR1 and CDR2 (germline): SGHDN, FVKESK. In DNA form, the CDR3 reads TGTGCCAGCAGCGGTACCGGGGAGCTGTTTTTT. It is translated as CASSGTGELFF.

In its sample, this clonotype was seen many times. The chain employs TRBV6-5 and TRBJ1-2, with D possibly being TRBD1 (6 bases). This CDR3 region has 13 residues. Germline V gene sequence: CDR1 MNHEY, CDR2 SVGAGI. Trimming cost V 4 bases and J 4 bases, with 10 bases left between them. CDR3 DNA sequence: TGTGCCAGCAGTTCGGGACACCTCTATGGCTACACCTTC. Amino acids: CASSSGHLYGYTF.

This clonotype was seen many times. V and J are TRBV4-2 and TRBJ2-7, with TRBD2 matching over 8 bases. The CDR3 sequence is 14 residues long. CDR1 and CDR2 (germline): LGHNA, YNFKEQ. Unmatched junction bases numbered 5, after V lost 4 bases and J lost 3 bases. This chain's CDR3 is CASSRQSGSYEQYF. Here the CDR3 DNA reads TGTGCCAGCAGCCGGCAGAGCGGGAGCTACGAGCAGTACTTC.

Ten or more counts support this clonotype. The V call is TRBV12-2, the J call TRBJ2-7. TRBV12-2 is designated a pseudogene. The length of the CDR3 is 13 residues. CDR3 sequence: CASRLARGYEQYF. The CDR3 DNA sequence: TGTGCAAGTCGCTTAGCGCGGGGATACGAGCAGTACTTC.

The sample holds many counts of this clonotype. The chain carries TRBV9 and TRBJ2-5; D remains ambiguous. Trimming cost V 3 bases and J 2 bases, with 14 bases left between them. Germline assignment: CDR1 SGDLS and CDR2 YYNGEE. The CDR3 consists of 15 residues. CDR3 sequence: CASSGAGNPQETQYF. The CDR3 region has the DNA TGTGCCAGCAGCGGGGCAGGTAACCCACAAGAGACCCAGTACTTC. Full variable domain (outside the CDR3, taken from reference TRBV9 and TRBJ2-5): DSGVTQTPKHLITATGQRVTLRCSPRSGDLSVYWYQQSLDQGLQFLIQYYNGEERAKGNILERFSAQQFPDLHSELNLSSLELGDSALYFCASSGAGNPQETQYFGPGTRLLVL.

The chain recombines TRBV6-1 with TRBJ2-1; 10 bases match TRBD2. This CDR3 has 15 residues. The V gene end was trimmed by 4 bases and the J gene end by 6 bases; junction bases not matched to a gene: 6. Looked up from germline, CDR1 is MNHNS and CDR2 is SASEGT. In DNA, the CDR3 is TGTGCCAGCAGTGGGTATAGCGGGGGGCCCAATGAGCAGTTCTTC. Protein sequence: CASSGYSGGPNEQFF.

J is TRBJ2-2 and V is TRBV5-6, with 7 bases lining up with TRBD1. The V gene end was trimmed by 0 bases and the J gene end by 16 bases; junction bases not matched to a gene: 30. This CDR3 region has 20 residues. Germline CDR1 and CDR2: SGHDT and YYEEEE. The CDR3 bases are TGTGCCAGCAGCTTGGCCAGGGGGTTGATGACTAACGCGAACACCGGGAAGCCGTTTTTT. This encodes CASSLARGLMTNANTGKPFF.

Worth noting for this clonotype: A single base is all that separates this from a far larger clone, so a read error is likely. The chain's CDR3 is CASTFTRGMSDTQYF. The CDR3, as DNA: TGTGCCAGCACCTTTACCAGGGGGATGTCAGATACGCAGTATTTT. The chain is built from TRBV2 and TRBJ2-3, with 7 bases identical to TRBD1. This CDR3 has 15 amino acids. The junction had 11 bases not matched to a gene; V was cut back by 7 bases and J by 4 bases. Germline lookup yields CDR1 SNHLY and CDR2 FYNNEI. Full variable domain (missing parts from reference TRBV2 and TRBJ2-3): EPEVTQTPSHQVTQMGQEVILRCVPISNHLYFYWYRQILGQKVEFLVSFYNNEISEKSEIFDDQFSVERPDGSNFTLKIRSTKLEDSAMYFCASTFTRGMSDTQYFGPGTRLTVL.

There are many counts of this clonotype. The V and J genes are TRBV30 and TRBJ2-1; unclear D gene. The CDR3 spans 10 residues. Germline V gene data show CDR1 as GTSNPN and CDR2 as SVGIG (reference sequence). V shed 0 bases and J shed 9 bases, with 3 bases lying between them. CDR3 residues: CAWSVGEQFF. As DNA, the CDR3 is TGTGCCTGGAGTGTCGGTGAGCAGTTCTTC.

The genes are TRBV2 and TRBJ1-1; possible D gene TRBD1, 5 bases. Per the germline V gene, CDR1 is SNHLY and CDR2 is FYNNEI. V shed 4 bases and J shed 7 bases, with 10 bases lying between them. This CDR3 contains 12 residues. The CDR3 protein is CASSGWDCEAFF. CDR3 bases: TGTGCCAGCAGTGGCTGGGACTGTGAAGCTTTCTTT.

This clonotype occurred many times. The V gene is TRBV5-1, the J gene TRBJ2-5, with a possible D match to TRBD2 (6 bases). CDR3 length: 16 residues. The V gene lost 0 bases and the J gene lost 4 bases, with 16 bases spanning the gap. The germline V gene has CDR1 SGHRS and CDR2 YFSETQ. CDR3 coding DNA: TGCGCCAGCAGCTTGGGGGGGGTCGACGCGGGAGAGACCCAGTACTTC. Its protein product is CASSLGGVDAGETQYF.

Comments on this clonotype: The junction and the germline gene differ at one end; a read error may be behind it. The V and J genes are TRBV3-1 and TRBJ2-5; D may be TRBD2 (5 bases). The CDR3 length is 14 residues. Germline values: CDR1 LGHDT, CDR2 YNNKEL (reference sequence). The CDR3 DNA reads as TGTGCCAGCGGCCAAGATCAGCGGCAAGAGACCGAGTACTTC. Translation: CASGQDQRQETEYF.

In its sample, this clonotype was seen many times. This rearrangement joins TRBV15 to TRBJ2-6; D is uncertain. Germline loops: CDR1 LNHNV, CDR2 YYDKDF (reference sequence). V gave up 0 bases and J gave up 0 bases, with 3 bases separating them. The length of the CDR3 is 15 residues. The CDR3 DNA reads TGTGCCACCAGCAGAGACAACTCTGGGGCCAACGTCCTGACTTTC. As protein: CATSRDNSGANVLTF.

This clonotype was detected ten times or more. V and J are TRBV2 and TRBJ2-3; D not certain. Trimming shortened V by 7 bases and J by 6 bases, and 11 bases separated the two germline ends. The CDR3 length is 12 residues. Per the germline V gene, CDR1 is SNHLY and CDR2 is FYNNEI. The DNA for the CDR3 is TGTGCCAGCAATAATCTTGGGGATACGCAGTATTTT. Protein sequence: CASNNLGDTQYF.

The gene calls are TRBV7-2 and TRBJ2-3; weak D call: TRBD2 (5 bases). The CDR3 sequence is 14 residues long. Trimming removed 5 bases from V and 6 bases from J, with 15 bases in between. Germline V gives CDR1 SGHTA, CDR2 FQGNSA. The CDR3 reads CASSTGLSPDTQYF. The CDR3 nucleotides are TGTGCCAGCAGCACTGGACTGTCTCCGGATACGCAGTATTTT.

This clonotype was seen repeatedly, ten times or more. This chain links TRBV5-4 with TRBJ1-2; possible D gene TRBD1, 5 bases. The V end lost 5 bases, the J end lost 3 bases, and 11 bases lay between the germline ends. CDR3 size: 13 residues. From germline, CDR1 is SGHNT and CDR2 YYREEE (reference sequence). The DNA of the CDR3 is TGTGCCAGCAGTCCCCAGGGAGACTATGGCTACACCTTC. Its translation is CASSPQGDYGYTF.

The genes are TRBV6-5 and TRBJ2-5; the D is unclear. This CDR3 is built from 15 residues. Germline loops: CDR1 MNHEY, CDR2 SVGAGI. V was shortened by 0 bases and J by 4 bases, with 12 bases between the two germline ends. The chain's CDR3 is CASSYSFSRTETQYF. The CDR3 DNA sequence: TGTGCCAGCAGTTACTCTTTCTCAAGAACAGAGACCCAGTACTTC.

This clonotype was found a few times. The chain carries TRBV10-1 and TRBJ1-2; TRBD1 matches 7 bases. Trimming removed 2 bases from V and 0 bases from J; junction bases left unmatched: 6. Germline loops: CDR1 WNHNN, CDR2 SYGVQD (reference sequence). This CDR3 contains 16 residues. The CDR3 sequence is CASSEGTVGTNYGYTF. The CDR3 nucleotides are TGCGCCAGCAGTGAGGGGACAGTGGGAACTAACTATGGCTACACCTTC.

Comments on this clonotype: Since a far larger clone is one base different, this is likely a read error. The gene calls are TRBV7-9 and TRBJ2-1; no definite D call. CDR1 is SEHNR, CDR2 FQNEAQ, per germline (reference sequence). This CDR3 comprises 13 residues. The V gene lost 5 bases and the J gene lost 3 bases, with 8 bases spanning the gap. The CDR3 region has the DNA TGTGCCAGCAGCAGTTTTGGCTACAATGAGCAGTTCTTC. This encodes CASSSFGYNEQFF. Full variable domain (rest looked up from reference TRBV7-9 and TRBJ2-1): DTGVSQNPRHKITKRGQNVTFRCDPISEHNRLYWYRQTLGQGPEFLTYFQNEAQLEKSRLLSDRFSAERPKGSFSTLEIQRTEQGDSAMYLCASSSFGYNEQFFGPGTRLTVL.

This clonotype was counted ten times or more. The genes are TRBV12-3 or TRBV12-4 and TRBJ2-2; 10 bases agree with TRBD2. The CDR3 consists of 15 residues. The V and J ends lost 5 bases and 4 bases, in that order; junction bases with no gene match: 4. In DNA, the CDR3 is TGTGCCAGCAGTCCGCGACTAGCGGGCACCGGGGAGCTGTTTTTT. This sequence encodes CASSPRLAGTGELFF.